This TCR beta chain was retrieved from a study of T-cell memory formation after mild COVID-19. Points from the study as a whole: Whereas later expanders leaned CD4+, clones contracting day 15 to 85 showed a balanced CD4/CD8 makeup. Researchers report contracting CD4+ clones mostly in CM and EM, with CD8+ clones in EMRA.

MiXCR, applied by TCRdb to the 5' RACE reads, yields one record per CDR3 protein. The data show tens of thousands of distinct CDR3 sequences, about 15% seen once. The germline CDR1 and CDR2 sequences are SGHTA and FQGNSA. This CDR3 has 16 residues. Trimming removed 2 bases from V and 3 bases from J; junction bases left unmatched: 8. A remark on this clonotype: What it recognizes is unknown.

The sample was PBMCs or a T cell subset sorted from them (not recorded which). This TCR came from a man aged 18 to 35 who had mild COVID-19 (a few samples of this study predate the infection). Cell type and time point are not known. The rearrangement uses TRBV7-2 and TRBJ2-3, with 7 bases lining up with TRBD2. CDR3 DNA sequence: TGTGCCAGCAGCTTATGGGGGGGGTCTGGAACAGATACGCAGTATTTT. Translating it yields CASSLWGGSGTDTQYF.